The present entry profiles one T cell receptor beta chain with its context. The record originates from a study of PD-1 blockade in classical Hodgkin lymphoma. Method: immunoSEQ multiplex PCR; TCRdb's copy keeps in-frame clones and lacks some. This table has some 90,000 clones, 75% to 85% appearing once. Time point reported: cycle 4 day 1 (C4D1), after 6 weeks of nivolumab. Each patient relapsed following autologous stem cell transplantation, and prior brentuximab vedotin exposure differed. Germline values: CDR1 SGHTA, CDR2 FQGNSA. After removal of 3 bases from V and 3 bases from J, the junction contained 6 bases not matched to a gene. The CDR3 has 15 residues.

This receptor was taken from a human donor with classical Hodgkin lymphoma. Sequenced material: peripheral blood mononuclear cells (PBMCs), taken before the fourth cycle of nivolumab. This chain links TRBV7-2 with TRBJ1-1, with 8 nucleotides matching TRBD1. The CDR3 here is CASSFGQGWDTEAFF. The CDR3 coding sequence is TGTGCCAGCAGCTTTGGACAGGGATGGGACACTGAAGCTTTCTTT.